One sample yielded the 2 T cell receptor beta chains listed below, sequenced in a study of long-term antiretroviral therapy in people with HIV. Running of the v3.0 immunoSEQ assay took place at survey level. Profiled with immunoSEQ multiplex PCR; TCRdb holds only in-frame clones, not every one. This table has 30,000 to 35,000 clones, roughly 94% appearing once. This specimen was unsorted PBMCs, taken approximately 5.1 years after starting antiretroviral therapy. These receptor sequences come from a woman aged 50 to 60 with HIV.

This rearrangement joins TRBV5-6 to TRBJ2-5; TRBD2 is a possible D gene (5 bases). Trimming took 6 bases from V and 1 from J, leaving 13 bases between them. The CDR3 spans 14 residues. Germline values: CDR1 SGHDT, CDR2 YYEEEE. The CDR3 protein is CASTQSGSQETQYF. The DNA for the CDR3 is TGTGCCAGCACCCAAAGCGGAAGCCAAGAGACCCAGTACTTC.

V usage is TRBV19 and J usage is TRBJ1-4, with 12 bases fitting TRBD1. There are 15 residues in the CDR3. Trimming removed 4 bases from V and 7 bases from J; junction bases left unmatched: 4. CDR1 is LNHDA and CDR2 is SQIVND in the germline V gene (reference sequence). The CDR3 nucleotides read TGTGCCAGTAGTAACCGGGACAGGGGGCGTGAAAAACTGTTTTTT. Its translation: CASSNRDRGREKLFF.